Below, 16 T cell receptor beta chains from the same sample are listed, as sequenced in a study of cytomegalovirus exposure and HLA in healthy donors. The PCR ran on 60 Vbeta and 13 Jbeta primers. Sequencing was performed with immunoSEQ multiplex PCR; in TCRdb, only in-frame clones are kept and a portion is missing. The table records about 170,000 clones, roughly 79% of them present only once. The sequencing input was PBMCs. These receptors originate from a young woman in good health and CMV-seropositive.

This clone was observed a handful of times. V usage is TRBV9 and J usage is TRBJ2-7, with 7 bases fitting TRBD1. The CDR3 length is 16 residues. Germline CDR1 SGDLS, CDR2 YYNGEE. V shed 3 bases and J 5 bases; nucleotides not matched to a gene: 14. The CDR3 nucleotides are TGTGCCAGCAGCGCACGTCCAGGGGGAGTTTCCCACGAGCAGTACTTC. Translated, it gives CASSARPGGVSHEQYF.

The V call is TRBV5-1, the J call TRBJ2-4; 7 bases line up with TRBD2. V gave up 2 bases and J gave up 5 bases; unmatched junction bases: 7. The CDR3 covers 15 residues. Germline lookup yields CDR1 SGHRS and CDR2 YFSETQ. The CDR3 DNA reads TGCGCCAGCAGCTTTGCGGGGGTGGGGGAAAACATTCAGTACTTC. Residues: CASSFAGVGENIQYF.

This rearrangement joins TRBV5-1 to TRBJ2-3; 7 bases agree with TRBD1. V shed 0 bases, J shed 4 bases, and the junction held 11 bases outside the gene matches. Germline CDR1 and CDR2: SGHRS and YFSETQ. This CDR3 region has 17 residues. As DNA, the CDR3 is TGCGCCAGCAGCTTGGCAATAAATCCAGGGGGAGCAGATACGCAGTATTTT. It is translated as CASSLAINPGGADTQYF.

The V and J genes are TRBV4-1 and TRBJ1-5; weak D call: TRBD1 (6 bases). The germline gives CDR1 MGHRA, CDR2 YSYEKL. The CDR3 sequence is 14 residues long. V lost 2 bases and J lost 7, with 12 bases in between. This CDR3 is CASSQRQVGQPQHF. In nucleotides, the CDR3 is TGCGCCAGCAGCCAACGACAGGTTGGCCAGCCCCAGCATTTT.

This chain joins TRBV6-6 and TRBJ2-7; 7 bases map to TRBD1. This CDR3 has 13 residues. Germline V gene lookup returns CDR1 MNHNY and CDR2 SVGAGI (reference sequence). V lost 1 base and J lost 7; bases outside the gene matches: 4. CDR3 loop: CASSYLDRREQYF. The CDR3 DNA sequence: TGTGCCAGCAGTTACTTGGACAGGAGAGAGCAGTACTTC.

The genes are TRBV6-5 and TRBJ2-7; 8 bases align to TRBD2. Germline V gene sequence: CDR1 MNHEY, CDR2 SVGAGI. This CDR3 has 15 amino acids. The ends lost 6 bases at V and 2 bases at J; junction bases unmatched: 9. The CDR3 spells CASSLGTSRTYEQYF. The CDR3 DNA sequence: TGTGCCAGCAGCCTAGGGACTAGTCGTACCTACGAGCAGTACTTC.

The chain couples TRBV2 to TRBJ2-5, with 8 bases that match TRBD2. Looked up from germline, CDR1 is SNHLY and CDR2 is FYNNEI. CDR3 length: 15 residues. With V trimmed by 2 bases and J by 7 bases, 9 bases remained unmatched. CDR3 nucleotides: TGTGCCAGCAGTGAACTGGAGCGGGAGTGGGGGACCCAGTACTTC. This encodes CASSELEREWGTQYF.

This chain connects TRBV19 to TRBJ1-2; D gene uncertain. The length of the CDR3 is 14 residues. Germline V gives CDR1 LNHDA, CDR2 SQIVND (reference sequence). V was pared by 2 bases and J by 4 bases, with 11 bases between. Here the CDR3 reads CASSILARGYGYTF. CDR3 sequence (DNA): TGTGCCAGTAGTATACTGGCGCGGGGCTATGGCTACACCTTC.

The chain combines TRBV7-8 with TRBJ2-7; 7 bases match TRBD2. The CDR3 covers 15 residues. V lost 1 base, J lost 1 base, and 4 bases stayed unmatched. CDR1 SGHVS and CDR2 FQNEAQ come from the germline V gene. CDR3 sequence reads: CASSLEGGSSYEQYF. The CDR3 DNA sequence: TGTGCCAGCAGCTTAGAGGGAGGGTCATCCTACGAGCAGTACTTC.

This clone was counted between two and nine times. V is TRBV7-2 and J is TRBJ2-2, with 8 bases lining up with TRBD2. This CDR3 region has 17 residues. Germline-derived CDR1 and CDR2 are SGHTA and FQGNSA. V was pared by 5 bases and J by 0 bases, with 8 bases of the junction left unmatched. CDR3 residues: CASSPSSRGANTGELFF. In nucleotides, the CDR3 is TGTGCCAGCAGCCCTAGTTCGCGGGGGGCGAACACCGGGGAGCTGTTTTTT.

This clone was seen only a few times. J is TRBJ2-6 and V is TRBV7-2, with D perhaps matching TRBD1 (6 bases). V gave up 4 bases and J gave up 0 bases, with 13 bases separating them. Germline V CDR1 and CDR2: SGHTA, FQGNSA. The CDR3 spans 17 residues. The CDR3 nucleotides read TGTGCCAGCAGCTCCGGGACATCTTTCTCTGGGGCCAACGTCCTGACTTTC. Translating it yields CASSSGTSFSGANVLTF.

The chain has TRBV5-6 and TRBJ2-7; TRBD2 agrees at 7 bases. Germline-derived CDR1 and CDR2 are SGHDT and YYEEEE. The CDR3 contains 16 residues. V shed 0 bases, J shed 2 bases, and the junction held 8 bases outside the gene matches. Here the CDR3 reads CASSLGLAGDAYEQYF. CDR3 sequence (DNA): TGTGCCAGCAGCTTGGGTCTGGCGGGAGACGCCTACGAGCAGTACTTC.

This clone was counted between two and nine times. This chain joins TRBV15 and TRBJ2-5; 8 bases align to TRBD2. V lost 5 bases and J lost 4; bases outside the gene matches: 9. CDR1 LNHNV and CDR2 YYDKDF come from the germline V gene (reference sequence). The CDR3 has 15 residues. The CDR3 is CATSGVAGGGETQYF. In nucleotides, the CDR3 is TGTGCCACCAGCGGGGTTGCGGGGGGTGGAGAGACCCAGTACTTC.

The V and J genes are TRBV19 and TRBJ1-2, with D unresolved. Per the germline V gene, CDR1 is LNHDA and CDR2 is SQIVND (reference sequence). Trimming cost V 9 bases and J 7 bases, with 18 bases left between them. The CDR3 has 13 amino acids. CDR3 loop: CASRTPGEAGYTF. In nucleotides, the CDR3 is TGTGCCAGCCGTACACCAGGTGAAGCTGGCTACACCTTC.

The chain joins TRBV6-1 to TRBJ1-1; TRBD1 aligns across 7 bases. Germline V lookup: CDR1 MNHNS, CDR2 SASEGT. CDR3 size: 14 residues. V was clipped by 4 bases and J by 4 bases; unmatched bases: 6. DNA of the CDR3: TGTGCCAGCAGTGGGTGGACAGGCACCACTGAAGCTTTCTTT. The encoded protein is CASSGWTGTTEAFF.

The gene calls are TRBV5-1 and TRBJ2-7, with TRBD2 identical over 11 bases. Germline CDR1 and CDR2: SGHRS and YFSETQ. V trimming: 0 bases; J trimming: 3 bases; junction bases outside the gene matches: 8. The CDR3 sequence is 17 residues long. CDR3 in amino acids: CASSLAPVLAGGYEQYF. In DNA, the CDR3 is TGCGCCAGCAGCTTGGCCCCGGTCCTAGCGGGAGGCTACGAGCAGTACTTC.